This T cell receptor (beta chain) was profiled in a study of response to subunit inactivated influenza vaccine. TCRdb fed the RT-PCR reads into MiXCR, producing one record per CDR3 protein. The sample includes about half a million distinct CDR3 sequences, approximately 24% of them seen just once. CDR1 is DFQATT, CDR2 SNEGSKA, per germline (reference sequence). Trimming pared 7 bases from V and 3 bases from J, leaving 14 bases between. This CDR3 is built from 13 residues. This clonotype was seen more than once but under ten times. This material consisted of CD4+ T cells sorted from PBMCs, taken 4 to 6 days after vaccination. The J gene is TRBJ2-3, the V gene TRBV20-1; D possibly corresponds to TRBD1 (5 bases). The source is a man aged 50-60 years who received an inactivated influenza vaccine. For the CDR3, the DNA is TGCAGTGTGGCCAGGGATGGAACAGATACGCAGTATTTT. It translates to CSVARDGTDTQYF.